One sample yielded the 19 T cell receptor beta chains listed below, sequenced in a study of CD8 T cells in ankylosing spondylitis. No antigen has been assigned to these receptors. Study-level points and caveats: The study identified a TCR beta motif of several highly homologous variants that appeared characteristic of ankylosing spondylitis blood.

TCRdb reprocessed the 5' RACE reads via MiXCR and lists one record per CDR3 protein. The sample has under 450,000 distinct CDR3 sequences; roughly 18% are singletons. What was sequenced was blood, either unsorted or a sorted T cell fraction (not recorded which). The receptors stem from a male donor with ankylosing spondylitis.

The chain links TRBV7-9 to TRBJ2-1; TRBD1 matches 9 bases. The CDR3 runs to 13 residues. J was trimmed by 10 bases and V by 5 bases; bases with no gene match: 6. Germline loops: CDR1 SEHNR, CDR2 FQNEAQ (reference sequence). The CDR3 nucleotides are TGTGCCAGCAGCACCCGACAGGGGGGGGAGCAGTTCTTC. This gives the protein CASSTRQGGEQFF.

The CDR3 bases are TGTGCCAGCAGCCAAAGCCTAATATTAGCGGGAGGAAAGAATGAGCAGTTCTTC. This translates into CASSQSLILAGGKNEQFF. The chain recombines TRBV11-1 with TRBJ2-1, with 10 bases matching TRBD2. Trimming at V came to 5 bases and at J to 7 bases, leaving 17 bases not matched to a gene. The CDR3 is 18 residues long. Germline V lookup: CDR1 SGHAT, CDR2 FQDESV (reference sequence).

V is TRBV4-1 and J is TRBJ1-1, with D perhaps TRBD1 (5 bases). Germline V gives CDR1 MGHRA, CDR2 YSYEKL. This CDR3 region has 11 residues. Trimming stripped 8 bases from V and 4 bases from J, with 8 bases between. CDR3 sequence (DNA): TGCGCCAGCGCGGGGCCCACTGAAGCTTTCTTT. It yields the protein CASAGPTEAFF.

J is TRBJ2-5 and V is TRBV7-9; D is uncertain. The CDR3 runs to 16 residues. The V end lost 1 base, the J end lost 3 bases, and 15 bases lay between the germline ends. CDR1 is SEHNR, CDR2 FQNEAQ, per germline (reference sequence). CDR3 bases: TGTGCCAGCAGCTTAGTCAGGCCGACCGGAGAAGAGACCCAGTACTTC. This sequence encodes CASSLVRPTGEETQYF.

The genes are TRBV20-1 and TRBJ2-2; 9 nucleotides match TRBD1. J was trimmed by 0 bases and V by 3 bases; bases with no gene match: 8. CDR3 length: 17 amino acids. Per germline, CDR1 DFQATT and CDR2 SNEGSKA (reference sequence). The CDR3 region has the DNA TGCAGTGCTAGGGGAATAACAGGGGGCGCGAACACCGGGGAGCTGTTTTTT. It codes for CSARGITGGANTGELFF.

The J gene is TRBJ2-5, the V gene TRBV20-1, with D unclear. The CDR3 totals 14 residues. Trimming took 3 bases from V and 2 from J, leaving 13 bases between them. Germline loops: CDR1 DFQATT, CDR2 SNEGSKA (reference sequence). The CDR3 sequence is CSASAAQKQETQYF. The CDR3 nucleotides read TGCAGTGCTAGCGCTGCCCAGAAACAAGAGACCCAGTACTTC.

The chain links TRBV20-1 to TRBJ1-3, with TRBD1 as a possible D gene (6 bases). Trimming shortened V by 3 bases and J by 1 base, and 10 bases separated the two germline ends. The CDR3 is 14 amino acids. CDR1 and CDR2 (germline): DFQATT, SNEGSKA (reference sequence). The CDR3 DNA is TGCAGTGCTAGCAGGGGCCCATCTGGAAACACCATATATTTT. Translated, it gives CSASRGPSGNTIYF.

J is TRBJ2-7 and V is TRBV28, with D tentatively TRBD1 or TRBD2 (6 bases each). This CDR3 has 13 residues. The V gene lost 7 bases and the J gene lost 12 bases, with 22 bases spanning the gap. From germline, CDR1 is MDHEN and CDR2 SYDVKM. The CDR3 nucleotides read TGTGCCAGCACTCTGCGGGTAGGGGGGACCCGGTACTTC. It specifies CASTLRVGGTRYF.

V usage is TRBV29-1 and J usage is TRBJ2-1; 10 bases agree with TRBD2. CDR1 and CDR2 from the germline V gene are SQVTM and ANQGSEA. J was trimmed by 8 bases and V by 7 bases; bases with no gene match: 11. This CDR3 spans 14 amino acids. CDR3 bases: TGCAGCGGCGGGGCTAGCGGGAGTGTGGATGAGCAGTTCTTC. Its protein product is CSGGASGSVDEQFF.

The chain couples TRBV24-1 to TRBJ2-1; 9 bases align to TRBD1. J lost 0 bases, V lost 3 bases, and 8 bases had no gene match. The CDR3 has 18 residues. The germline V gene has CDR1 KGHDR and CDR2 SFDVKD. Here the CDR3 reads CATSDPGTGKSSYNEQFF. Written as DNA, the CDR3 is TGTGCCACCAGTGATCCCGGGACAGGGAAGAGCTCCTACAATGAGCAGTTCTTC.

The sample holds a few counts of this clonotype. The gene calls are TRBV20-1 and TRBJ2-7, with TRBD2 matching 9 bases. CDR1 is DFQATT and CDR2 is SNEGSKA in the germline V gene (reference sequence). The length of the CDR3 is 16 residues. Trimming took 2 bases from V and 0 from J; bases not matched to a gene: 8. CDR3 sequence (DNA): TGCAGTGCTAGACACCTAGCGGGACTCCCCTCCTACGAGCAGTACTTC. Encoded protein: CSARHLAGLPSYEQYF.

The gene calls are TRBV7-6 and TRBJ1-1, with a possible D match to TRBD1 (6 bases). The CDR3 has 13 amino acids. The V gene lost 4 bases and the J gene lost 4 bases, with 10 bases spanning the gap. Germline CDR1 reads SGHVS; CDR2 reads FNYEAQ. The CDR3 here is CASSSLRGTEAFF. The CDR3 region has the DNA TGTGCCAGCAGCTCACTCAGGGGCACTGAAGCTTTCTTT.

As concerns this clonotype: Germline is not matched at one junction end, which may reflect a read error. The chain recombines TRBV7-9 with TRBJ1-2; D possibly corresponds to TRBD1 (5 bases). CDR1 is SEHNR, CDR2 FQNEAQ, per germline (reference sequence). The CDR3 is 13 amino acids. In nucleotides, the CDR3 is TGTGCCAGCAGCTTAGGAGGGGTCTATGGCCACACCTTC. It codes for CASSLGGVYGHTF.

The genes are TRBV19 and TRBJ2-2, with TRBD2 matching over 13 bases. Germline loops: CDR1 LNHDA, CDR2 SQIVND (reference sequence). V shed 6 bases and J 4 bases; nucleotides not matched to a gene: 11. This CDR3 comprises 18 residues. The CDR3 DNA sequence: TGTGCCAGTAGCCCTAGGACTAGCGGGAGTATCGGCACCGGGGAGCTGTTTTTT. This gives the protein CASSPRTSGSIGTGELFF.

This clonotype was found a few times. This chain uses TRBV20-1 with TRBJ2-6; TRBD2 matches at 9 bases. This CDR3 is built from 19 residues. V shed 1 base and J 0 bases; nucleotides not matched to a gene: 10. The germline gives CDR1 DFQATT, CDR2 SNEGSKA (reference sequence). In DNA form, the CDR3 reads TGCAGTGCTAGAGTTTTGGGACTAGCCTTGAACTCTGGGGCCAACGTCCTGACTTTC. Its protein is CSARVLGLALNSGANVLTF.

This clonotype occurred a few times. The V and J genes are TRBV6-2 or TRBV6-3 and TRBJ2-2; 13 positions match TRBD2. CDR3 length: 17 amino acids. Germline V CDR1 and CDR2: MNHEY, SVGEGT. Trimming cost V 5 bases and J 6 bases; bases outside gene matches: 9. The CDR3 protein is CASSPWTSGSGAGELFF. CDR3 sequence (DNA): TGTGCCAGCAGTCCATGGACTAGCGGGAGTGGGGCCGGGGAGCTGTTTTTT.

The CDR3 nucleotides read TGCAGTGCTAGTGCCGGAGAGACGGCTACCTTC. Encoded protein: CSASAGETATF. The rearrangement joins TRBV20-1 to TRBJ1-2; D gene uncertain. Looked up from germline, CDR1 is DFQATT and CDR2 is SNEGSKA (reference sequence). Trimming removed 3 bases at V and 14 bases at J, with 16 bases between. The length of the CDR3 is 11 residues.

This clonotype turned up a few times. The chain couples TRBV11-2 to TRBJ1-1; D may be TRBD1 (5 bases). Germline CDR1 is SGHAT and CDR2 is FQNNGV. The CDR3 is 18 residues long. Trimming shortened V by 2 bases and J by 3 bases, and 22 bases separated the two germline ends. CDR3 protein: CASSLRQKGGGADTEAFF. The CDR3 nucleotides are TGTGCCAGCAGCTTAAGGCAAAAGGGTGGAGGGGCAGACACTGAAGCTTTCTTT.

In nucleotides, the CDR3 is TGCAGCGTCCTTTCACAGGGCGAAGAGCAGTTCTTC. This codes for CSVLSQGEEQFF. The gene calls are TRBV29-1 and TRBJ2-1, with D perhaps TRBD1 (6 bases). Germline V gene data show CDR1 as SQVTM and CDR2 as ANQGSEA. This CDR3 comprises 12 residues. Trimming left V 6 bases short and J 10 bases short, with 16 bases between.